This is a list of T cell receptor beta chains from one sample in a study of early T cells in non-severe SARS-CoV-2 infection. TCRdb recomputed calls from the 5' RACE reads with MiXCR, one row per CDR3 protein. This sample carries 70,000 to 75,000 distinct CDR3 sequences, about 13% of them seen once, and the ten largest clones take about 14%. Sequencing was carried out using whole blood. The receptors stem from an adult who was a healthcare worker with PCR-confirmed SARS-CoV-2 infection or an uninfected control (not recorded which). CDR3s include the opening cysteine and the closing phenylalanine or tryptophan. The D gene is left open where the match is weak. The size of a clone is reported for some rows only, either as once, few or many, or as a class for expanded clones.

clone_size,d_call,v_call,j_call,cdr3_nt,cdr3_aa
many,-,TRBV7-9,TRBJ2-3,TGTGCCAGCAGCGTAGGGACCACAGATACGCAGTATTTT,CASSVGTTDTQYF
few,-,TRBV12-3/TRBV12-4,TRBJ1-2,TGTGCCAGCAGTTTGAGACGGCCGCACTATGGCTACACCTTC,CASSLRRPHYGYTF
many,TRBD2,TRBV11-2,TRBJ2-1,TGTGCCAGCAGCTTAGGAGGTACTAGCGGGCACAATGAGCAGTTCTTC,CASSLGGTSGHNEQFF
many,TRBD2,TRBV7-8,TRBJ2-3,TGTGCCAGCAGCTCCACAGCGGGGGGGCTTCTCATGGGAGGAGATACGCAGTATTTT,CASSSTAGGLLMGGDTQYF
-,-,TRBV29-1,TRBJ1-1,TGCAGCTCTCTCAGGGGAGAGGGAGCTGAAGCTTTCTTT,CSSLRGEGAEAFF
few,-,TRBV25-1,TRBJ2-5,TGTGCCAGCAGGGACCAACCACAAGAGACCCAGTACTTC,CASRDQPQETQYF
many,-,TRBV12-5,TRBJ2-1,TGTGCTAGTGGTTTGCTGACGAGTAACCCGTTCTTC,CASGLLTSNPFF
few,TRBD2,TRBV7-9,TRBJ2-4,TGTGCCAGCAGCTCCACCGGGACTAGCGGTATTCAGTACTTC,CASSSTGTSGIQYF
-,-,TRBV29-1,TRBJ2-5,TGCAGCGTTGAAGGCGGGAAGAAGGCCCAGTACTTC,CSVEGGKKAQYF
-,-,TRBV29-1,TRBJ2-3,TGCAGCGTTGAACCGGCAGGGGTATGGGATACGCAGTGTTTT,CSVEPAGVWDTQCF
many,-,TRBV5-6,TRBJ1-2,TGTGCCAGCAGCTACGGGCGCGGCTATGGCTACACCTTC,CASSYGRGYGYTF
many,-,TRBV12-3/TRBV12-4,TRBJ2-5,TGTGCCAGCAGTCACGACTCAAGGAGGGAAGAGACCCAGTACTTC,CASSHDSRREETQYF
many,-,TRBV18,TRBJ1-2,TGTGCCAGCTCACCCAACAGTTACGGCTACACCTTC,CASSPNSYGYTF
many,-,TRBV7-2,TRBJ1-3,TGTGCCAGCAGCGCCAGGCGCCCTGGAAACACCATATATTTT,CASSARRPGNTIYF
few,TRBD1,TRBV6-6,TRBJ1-3,TGTGCCAGCAGTCCGGACAGGGGTTACGGAAACACCATATATTTT,CASSPDRGYGNTIYF
few,-,TRBV6-2/TRBV6-3,TRBJ1-5,TGTGCCAGCAGGCTAGGACGGATCAATCAGCCCCAGCATTTT,CASRLGRINQPQHF
-,-,TRBV29-1,TRBJ1-1,TGCAGCGTTGTTAGGGACACTGAAGCTTTCTTT,CSVVRDTEAFF
-,-,TRBV29-1,TRBJ2-1,TGCAGCGCCTTCGGAGTAGCGCGTCCCTCAGCCCGAGCCAATGAGCAGTTCTTC,CSAFGVARPSARANEQFF
few,TRBD2,TRBV28,TRBJ2-1,TGTGCCAGCAGTTGGGTGGGACTAGCGCGATATGAGCAGTTCTTC,CASSWVGLARYEQFF
-,-,TRBV19,TRBJ1-1,TGTGCCAGTAGTATAGGGGACGGATACACTGAAGCTTTCTTT,CASSIGDGYTEAFF
-,TRBD1,TRBV28,TRBJ2-3,TGTGCCAGCAGTTACGACAGGGACACAGATACGCAGTATTTT,CASSYDRDTDTQYF
few,-,TRBV24-1,TRBJ2-3,TGTGCCACCAGTGATTCGACCCCGAATACGCAGTATTTT,CATSDSTPNTQYF
few,TRBD2,TRBV7-2,TRBJ2-5,TGTGCCAGCAGCTTACACCGTACTAGCGCGGTCGAGACCCAGTACTTC,CASSLHRTSAVETQYF
few,-,TRBV28,TRBJ1-5,TGTGCCAGCAGTTTTAGGCCCCAGCATTTT,CASSFRPQHF
few,TRBD2,TRBV5-4,TRBJ2-5,TGTGCCAGCAGCCCTGGACTAGCAGGAGAGACCCAGTACTTC,CASSPGLAGETQYF
-,-,TRBV6-2/TRBV6-3,TRBJ2-7,TGTGCCAGCAGTTACTCGGACAGCTCCTACGAGCAGTACTTC,CASSYSDSSYEQYF
-,-,TRBV28,TRBJ1-2,TGTGCCAGCAGTTTTTCGGGCAGACAGTCCTATGGCTACACCTTC,CASSFSGRQSYGYTF
-,TRBD1,TRBV27,TRBJ1-2,TGTGCCAGCAGTTCACAGGGGGGGATAACTAACTATGGCTACACCTTC,CASSSQGGITNYGYTF
few,TRBD2,TRBV9,TRBJ2-1,TGTGCCAGCAGCGTAGGACTAGCGGGAACGGTGGATGAGCAGTTCTTC,CASSVGLAGTVDEQFF
few,-,TRBV19,TRBJ1-2,TGTGCCAGTAGTATTGCGGTGGCGGCTGATATAGCTAACTATGGCTACACCTTC,CASSIAVAADIANYGYTF
few,-,TRBV6-1,TRBJ1-1,TGTGCCAGCCGAGGGGTGAACACTGAAGCTTTCTTT,CASRGVNTEAFF
few,-,TRBV11-2,TRBJ2-5,TGTGCCAGCAGCTCCCAGGGACGGAAAGAGACCCAGTACTTC,CASSSQGRKETQYF
many,TRBD2,TRBV9,TRBJ2-1,TGTGCCAGCAGTGTCGGGGGGGCTTCGTACAATGAGCAGTTCTTC,CASSVGGASYNEQFF
few,-,TRBV20-1,TRBJ1-2,TGCAGTGCTAAAACCCACAAAAACTATGGCTACACCTTC,CSAKTHKNYGYTF
many,-,TRBV28,TRBJ1-1,TGTGCCAGCATCCAATGGGGGGCAGACAGGGAAGCTTTCTTT,CASIQWGADREAFF
-,-,TRBV18,TRBJ2-2,TGTGCCAGCGTCACCGCACAGGGCTACCTTCCCGGGGAGCTGTTTTTT,CASVTAQGYLPGELFF
-,TRBD2,TRBV28,TRBJ2-3,TGTGCCAGCAGTTTACCCAGCGGGGGGGCCCCGTTCCAGTATTTT,CASSLPSGGAPFQYF
many,-,TRBV5-1,TRBJ2-1,TGCGCCAGCAGCTCCCAGGGAACCTACAATGAGCAGTTCTTC,CASSSQGTYNEQFF